This TCR beta chain was identified in a study of shared clonotypes between healthy human individuals. Profiling relied on immunoSEQ multiplex PCR, and the TCRdb table lists in-frame clones only, not all of them. Of hundreds of thousands of clones listed, approximately 97% are singletons. Sequenced input: naive CD4+ T cells sorted from blood. Stated subset: CD45RA+ positively selected. The sequence derives from a woman in her 30s in good health.

CDR3 DNA sequence: TGTGCCAGCAGCAGGAACTACAATGAGCAGTTCTTC. This translates into CASSRNYNEQFF. This chain uses TRBV13 with TRBJ2-1; no definite D call. CDR1 is PRHDT and CDR2 is FYEKMQ in the germline V gene (reference sequence). This CDR3 spans 12 amino acids. Between the trimmed V and J ends, which lost 5 bases and 3 bases, there was a span of 5 bases. Together with reference TRBV13 and TRBJ2-1, the CDR3 gives the full variable domain: AAGVIQSPRHLIKEKRETATLKCYPIPRHDTVYWYQQGPGQDPQFLISFYEKMQSDKGSIPDRFSAQQFSDYHSELNMSSLELGDSALYFCASSRNYNEQFFGPGTRLTVL.